The T cell receptor (beta chain) described here comes from a study of T cell responses to AZD1222 COVID-19 vaccine. Points from the study as a whole: The span of vaccine-associated CD4 TCRs extended across spike, with dominance at 160-218 and 743-854. Most donors were white British, females outnumbered males, and clonal diversity was possibly underestimated. Spike-specific TCR breadth and depth rose after two AZD1222 doses.

Pooling of second doses given at about 4 or about 12 weeks was done. Note on this clone: The antigen remains undetermined.

Repertoires were generated with immunoSEQ multiplex PCR, while TCRdb's copy carries only in-frame clones and drops some. The sample holds around 270,000 clones, approximately 94% seen once. The sequencing used peripheral blood, collected 28 days after the second AZD1222 dose. The sequence derives from an adult who received the AZD1222 COVID-19 vaccine.

The CDR3 loop is CASSGGQTTITDTQYF. CDR3 DNA sequence: TGTGCCAGCAGCGGGGGACAGACAACCATCACAGATACGCAGTATTTT. The gene calls are TRBV9 and TRBJ2-3; 7 nucleotides align to TRBD1. The CDR3 has 16 amino acids. J lost 2 bases, V lost 3 bases, and 9 bases had no gene match. CDR1 is SGDLS, CDR2 YYNGEE, per germline.